This T cell receptor (beta chain) was observed in a study of T cells in Graves' hyperthyroidism and ophthalmopathy. Germline V gene data show CDR1 as SGHDT and CDR2 as YYEEEE. The CDR3 runs 14 residues. This clonotype was observed a handful of times. As yet, its antigen is unknown. At one of its ends the junction is not consistent with the germline gene, which may arise from a read error. RNA transcripts were the template for amplifying TCR beta CDR3 regions. TCR CDR3 underwent first-round RT-PCR with the HTBI primer set. TCRdb fed the multiplex PCR reads into MiXCR, producing one record per CDR3 protein. The table lists some 500,000 distinct CDR3 sequences, roughly 16% of them singletons. General study findings and limits: The model anticipated ophthalmopathy a median about 7 months pre-onset.

Fresh peripheral blood, 7.5 to 10 ml of it, supplied the PBMCs. The receptor was derived from a woman aged 25 to 39 with Graves' ophthalmopathy. The chain couples TRBV5-6 to TRBJ2-1; TRBD2 is a possible D gene (6 bases). The specimen sequenced was blood. CDR3 in amino acids: CASSFGGTYNGQFF. The CDR3 region has the DNA TGTGCCAGCAGCTTCGGGGGAACCTACAATGGGCAGTTCTTC.